This TCR beta chain was profiled in a study of blood T cell repertoires in COVID-19. Across the whole study: The United States, Italy and Spain supplied acute and convalescent COVID-19 samples.

In the original processing: Estimates of nucleated cell counts were drawn from the amplification of reference gene primers. The protocol was immunoSEQ multiplex PCR, while the TCRdb copy is restricted to in-frame clones and leaves out a portion. V, J and clone size are those of that table, while D and trimming were read from the DNA. The sample has tens of thousands of clones; roughly 80% are singletons. V lost 7 bases, J lost 1 base, and 6 bases lay in between. CDR1 and CDR2 from the germline V gene are KGHDR and SFDVKD. The CDR3 extends over 12 amino acids. The rearrangement joins TRBV24-1 to TRBJ1-1; D is uncertain. The clonotype comes from a human donor in a cohort sampled during active COVID-19. The sequencing sample was made of peripheral blood. Written as DNA, the CDR3 is TGTGCCACCAGATCCGGGAACACTGAAGCTTTCTTT. It specifies CATRSGNTEAFF.